A selection of T cell receptor beta chains follows, all from one sample in a study of blood T cell repertoires in COVID-19. Here immunoSEQ multiplex PCR was the method, and the copy in TCRdb shows in-frame clones only, minus some. The sample holds approximately 210,000 clones, around four fifths seen once. The sample taken for sequencing was peripheral blood. All receptors derive from a man under 40 with active or convalescent COVID-19. Each CDR3 is given with its conserved first and last residue. Expanded clones get a size class; other rows say once, few or many, or leave the size out.

abundance: -
len: 14
v_gene: TRBV2
j_gene: TRBJ2-3
CDR3aa: CASSRDRGTDTQYF

abundance: once
len: 13
v_gene: TRBV5-4
j_gene: TRBJ2-7
CDR3aa: CASSLGVDYEQYF

abundance: -
len: 13
v_gene: TRBV4-3
j_gene: TRBJ2-7
CDR3aa: CASSQDGGYEQYF

abundance: -
len: 15
v_gene: TRBV30
j_gene: TRBJ2-7
CDR3aa: CAWTTGGGGTYEQYF

abundance: -
len: 13
v_gene: TRBV7-2
j_gene: TRBJ2-7
CDR3aa: CASSLMPGLEQYF

abundance: -
len: 14
v_gene: TRBV7-9
j_gene: TRBJ1-1
CDR3aa: CASSRAGTGAEAFF

abundance: -
len: 15
v_gene: TRBV29-1
j_gene: TRBJ2-1
CDR3aa: CSGVPGTSGYNEQFF

abundance: -
len: 13
v_gene: TRBV6-5
j_gene: TRBJ2-7
CDR3aa: CASTHPGSYEQYF

abundance: -
len: 13
v_gene: TRBV3-1/TRBV3-2
j_gene: TRBJ2-7
CDR3aa: CASVISGAYEQYF

abundance: -
len: 18
v_gene: TRBV15
j_gene: TRBJ2-7
CDR3aa: CATSREPPRTGSSYEQYF

abundance: -
len: 13
v_gene: TRBV27
j_gene: TRBJ1-2
CDR3aa: CASSLSPGYGYTF

abundance: -
len: 16
v_gene: TRBV27
j_gene: TRBJ2-2
CDR3aa: CASSLSSGVGTGELFF

abundance: -
len: 15
v_gene: TRBV10-3
j_gene: TRBJ2-7
CDR3aa: CAISEPTGKAYEQYF

abundance: -
len: 15
v_gene: TRBV5-1
j_gene: TRBJ2-7
CDR3aa: CASSLAGVVTYEQYF

abundance: once
len: 13
v_gene: TRBV29-1
j_gene: TRBJ2-5
CDR3aa: CSGLAGGVETQYF

abundance: -
len: 13
v_gene: TRBV29-1
j_gene: TRBJ1-1
CDR3aa: CSVHPGGRTEAFF

abundance: -
len: 15
v_gene: TRBV4-2
j_gene: TRBJ2-1
CDR3aa: CASSQGTSAYNEQFF

abundance: -
len: 15
v_gene: TRBV7-9
j_gene: TRBJ2-1
CDR3aa: CASSPAGGLSNEQFF

abundance: -
len: 15
v_gene: TRBV27
j_gene: TRBJ1-2
CDR3aa: CASRNRGQASYGYTF

abundance: -
len: 16
v_gene: TRBV4-1
j_gene: TRBJ1-1
CDR3aa: CASSQHLQGMNTEAFF

abundance: -
len: 15
v_gene: TRBV5-1
j_gene: TRBJ2-5
CDR3aa: CASKSGTGGEETQYF

abundance: -
len: 15
v_gene: TRBV7-9
j_gene: TRBJ2-7
CDR3aa: CASSLSTSSAYEQYF

abundance: few
len: 13
v_gene: TRBV12-5
j_gene: TRBJ1-2
CDR3aa: CASGADRALGYTF

abundance: -
len: 12
v_gene: TRBV4-3
j_gene: TRBJ1-2
CDR3aa: CASSQDYEGYTF

abundance: -
len: 17
v_gene: TRBV5-4
j_gene: TRBJ1-2
CDR3aa: CASSLATRATANYGYTF

abundance: -
len: 15
v_gene: TRBV6-4
j_gene: TRBJ2-1
CDR3aa: CASSPTSGSHNEQFF

abundance: -
len: 16
v_gene: TRBV9
j_gene: TRBJ2-7
CDR3aa: CASSVDPGESSHEQYF

abundance: -
len: 16
v_gene: TRBV6-5
j_gene: TRBJ1-6
CDR3aa: CASSYSAGRANSPLHF

abundance: few
len: 14
v_gene: TRBV2
j_gene: TRBJ2-2
CDR3aa: CASSRGRGTGELFF

abundance: -
len: 17
v_gene: TRBV7-9
j_gene: TRBJ1-3
CDR3aa: CASSLARGTGAGNTIYF

abundance: -
len: 15
v_gene: TRBV6-5
j_gene: TRBJ2-1
CDR3aa: CASSYGLAGGNEQFF

abundance: -
len: 17
v_gene: TRBV3-1/TRBV3-2
j_gene: TRBJ2-1
CDR3aa: CASSKGNSGRVDSEQFF

abundance: -
len: 14
v_gene: TRBV5-1
j_gene: TRBJ1-3
CDR3aa: CASTTGTGGNTIYF

abundance: large
len: 15
v_gene: TRBV28
j_gene: TRBJ2-7
CDR3aa: CASSLLGGDLYEQYF

abundance: -
len: 17
v_gene: TRBV7-6
j_gene: TRBJ2-3
CDR3aa: CASSPRGGQGYTDTQYF

abundance: -
len: 16
v_gene: TRBV12-5
j_gene: TRBJ2-1
CDR3aa: CASGLVLGRARNEQFF

abundance: -
len: 13
v_gene: TRBV7-6
j_gene: TRBJ2-2
CDR3aa: CASSLAGIGELFF

abundance: -
len: 16
v_gene: TRBV6-5
j_gene: TRBJ1-2
CDR3aa: CASSYRRTGDIYGYTF

abundance: -
len: 14
v_gene: TRBV10-1
j_gene: TRBJ2-3
CDR3aa: CASSENRATDTQYF

abundance: -
len: 15
v_gene: TRBV5-5
j_gene: TRBJ2-7
CDR3aa: CASSPRTSSLYEQYF

abundance: few
len: 16
v_gene: TRBV19
j_gene: TRBJ2-2
CDR3aa: CASSLQLAGGPGELFF

abundance: -
len: 16
v_gene: TRBV7-2
j_gene: TRBJ2-3
CDR3aa: CASSPSGGGSTDTQYF

abundance: -
len: 15
v_gene: TRBV2
j_gene: TRBJ2-5
CDR3aa: CASSHPRGPQETQYF

abundance: -
len: 17
v_gene: TRBV24-1
j_gene: TRBJ2-5
CDR3aa: CATSDATPGQGGETQYF

abundance: -
len: 14
v_gene: TRBV30
j_gene: TRBJ1-1
CDR3aa: CAWRATGTGDRAFF

abundance: -
len: 14
v_gene: TRBV30
j_gene: TRBJ2-1
CDR3aa: CAWHTGTSLNEQFF

abundance: -
len: 17
v_gene: TRBV27
j_gene: TRBJ1-2
CDR3aa: CASSLFSSGEPGVGYTF

abundance: -
len: 15
v_gene: TRBV25-1
j_gene: TRBJ1-4
CDR3aa: CASSEPGQGQEKLFF

abundance: -
len: 14
v_gene: TRBV7-9
j_gene: TRBJ2-5
CDR3aa: CASSKTDRSGIRYF

abundance: -
len: 12
v_gene: TRBV7-2
j_gene: TRBJ2-7
CDR3aa: CASSLVPGEQYF

abundance: -
len: 15
v_gene: TRBV6-5
j_gene: TRBJ2-1
CDR3aa: CASSYDWSSYNEQFF

abundance: -
len: 16
v_gene: TRBV6-1
j_gene: TRBJ1-1
CDR3aa: CASSESGGGGGAEAFF

abundance: -
len: 12
v_gene: TRBV2
j_gene: TRBJ2-6
CDR3aa: CASSLGANVLTF

abundance: -
len: 12
v_gene: TRBV7-9
j_gene: TRBJ1-1
CDR3aa: CASSPADTEAFF